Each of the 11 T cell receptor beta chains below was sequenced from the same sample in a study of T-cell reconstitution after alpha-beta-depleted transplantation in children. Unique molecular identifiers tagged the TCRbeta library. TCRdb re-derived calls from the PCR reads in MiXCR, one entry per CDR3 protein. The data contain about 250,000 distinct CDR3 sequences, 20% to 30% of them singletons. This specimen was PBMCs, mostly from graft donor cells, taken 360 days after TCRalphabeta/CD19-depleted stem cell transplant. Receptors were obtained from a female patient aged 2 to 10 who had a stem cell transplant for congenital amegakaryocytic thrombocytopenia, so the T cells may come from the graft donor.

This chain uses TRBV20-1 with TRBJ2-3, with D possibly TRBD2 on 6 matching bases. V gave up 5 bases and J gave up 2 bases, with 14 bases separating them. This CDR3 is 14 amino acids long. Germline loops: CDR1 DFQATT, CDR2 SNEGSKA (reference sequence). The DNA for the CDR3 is TGCAGTGCTTTTCCGGGACTGACCACAGATACGCAGTATTTT. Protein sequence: CSAFPGLTTDTQYF.

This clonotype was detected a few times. This CDR3 is CATRASLTGIYEQYF. CDR3 DNA: TGTGCCACCAGAGCTTCCTTGACAGGGATCTACGAGCAGTACTTC. The chain couples TRBV15 to TRBJ2-7; 7 nucleotides align to TRBD1. Germline V gives CDR1 LNHNV, CDR2 YYDKDF (reference sequence). The CDR3 runs 15 residues. V dropped 6 bases and J dropped 3; count of bases not matched to a gene: 11. Full variable domain (outside the CDR3, taken from reference TRBV15 and TRBJ2-7): DAMVIQNPRYQVTQFGKPVTLSCSQTLNHNVMYWYQQKSSQAPKLLFHYYDKDFNNEADTPDNFQSRRPNTSFCFLDIRSPGLGDTAMYLCATRASLTGIYEQYFGPGTRLTVT.

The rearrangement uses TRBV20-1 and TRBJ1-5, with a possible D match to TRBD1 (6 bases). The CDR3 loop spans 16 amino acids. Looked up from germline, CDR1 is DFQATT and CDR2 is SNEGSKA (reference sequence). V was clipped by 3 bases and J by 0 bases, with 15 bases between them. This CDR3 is CSASRRDNHSNQPQHF. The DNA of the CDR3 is TGCAGTGCTAGTAGGAGGGACAACCATAGCAATCAGCCCCAGCATTTT.

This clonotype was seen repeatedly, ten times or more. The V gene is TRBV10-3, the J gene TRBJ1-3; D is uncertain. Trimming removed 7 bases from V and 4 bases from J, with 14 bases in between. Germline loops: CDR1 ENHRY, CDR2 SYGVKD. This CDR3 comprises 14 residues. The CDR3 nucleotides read TGTGCCATCATGCCCGGGAAAGGAGGAAACACCATATATTTT. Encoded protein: CAIMPGKGGNTIYF.

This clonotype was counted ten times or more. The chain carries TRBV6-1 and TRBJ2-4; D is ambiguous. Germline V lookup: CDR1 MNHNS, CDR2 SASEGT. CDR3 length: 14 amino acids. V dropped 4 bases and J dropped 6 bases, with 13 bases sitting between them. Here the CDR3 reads CASSGDLNRNIQYF. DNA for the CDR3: TGTGCCAGCAGTGGCGATTTGAACAGAAACATTCAGTACTTC.

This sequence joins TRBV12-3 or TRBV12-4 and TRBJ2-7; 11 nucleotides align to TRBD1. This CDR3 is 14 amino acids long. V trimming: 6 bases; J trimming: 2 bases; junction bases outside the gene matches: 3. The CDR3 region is CASRGTGGTYEQYF. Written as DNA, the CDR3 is TGTGCCAGCAGGGGGACAGGGGGGACCTACGAGCAGTACTTC.

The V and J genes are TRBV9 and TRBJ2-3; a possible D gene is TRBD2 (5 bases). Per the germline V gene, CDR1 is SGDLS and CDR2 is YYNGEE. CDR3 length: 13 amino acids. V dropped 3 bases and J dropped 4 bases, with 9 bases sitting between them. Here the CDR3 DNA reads TGTGCCAGCAGCGGATCACTAGCAGATACGCAGTATTTT. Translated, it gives CASSGSLADTQYF. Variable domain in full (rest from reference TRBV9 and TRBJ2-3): DSGVTQTPKHLITATGQRVTLRCSPRSGDLSVYWYQQSLDQGLQFLIQYYNGEERAKGNILERFSAQQFPDLHSELNLSSLELGDSALYFCASSGSLADTQYFGPGTRLTVL.

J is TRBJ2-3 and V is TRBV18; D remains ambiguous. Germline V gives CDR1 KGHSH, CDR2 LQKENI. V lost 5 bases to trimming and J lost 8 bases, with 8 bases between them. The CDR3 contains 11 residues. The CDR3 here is CASSGSGTQYF. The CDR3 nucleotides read TGTGCCAGCTCAGGTTCTGGTACGCAGTATTTT.

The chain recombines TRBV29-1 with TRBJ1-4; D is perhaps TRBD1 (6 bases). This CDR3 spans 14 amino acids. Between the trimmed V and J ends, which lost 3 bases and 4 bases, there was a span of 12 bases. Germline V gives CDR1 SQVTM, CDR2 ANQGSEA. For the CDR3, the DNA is TGCAGCGTTGAGCGTTGGGACATTAATGAAAAACTGTTTTTT. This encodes CSVERWDINEKLFF.

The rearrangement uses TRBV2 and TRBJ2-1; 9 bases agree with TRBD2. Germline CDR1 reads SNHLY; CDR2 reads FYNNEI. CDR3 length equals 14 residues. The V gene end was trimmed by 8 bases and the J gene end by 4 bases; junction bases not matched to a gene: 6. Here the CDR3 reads CASVVSGGYNEQFF. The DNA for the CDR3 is TGTGCCAGCGTAGTTAGCGGGGGATACAATGAGCAGTTCTTC.

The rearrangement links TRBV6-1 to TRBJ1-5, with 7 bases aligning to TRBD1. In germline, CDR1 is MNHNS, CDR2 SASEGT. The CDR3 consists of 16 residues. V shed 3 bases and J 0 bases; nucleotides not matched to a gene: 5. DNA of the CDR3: TGTGCCAGCAGTGACAGGGGGACCTATAGCAATCAGCCCCAGCATTTT. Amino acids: CASSDRGTYSNQPQHF.